The clone carrying this T cell receptor beta chain was seen more than once but under ten times. Antigen unknown. Data came from immunoSEQ multiplex PCR; TCRdb stores just in-frame clones and leaves some out. The table includes around 94,000 clones, 88% detected once. This specimen belongs to a study of identifying expanded T cells in peripheral blood. Study results and caveats: Technical replicates showed approximately 1.2 changed clones; roughly two weeks about 16.4; four weeks 19. Variance in clone template counts between approximately two-week samples significantly increased with total template count across all healthy donors.

This CDR3 comprises 15 residues. The V segment lost 6 bases and the J segment 7 bases; nucleotides outside the gene matches: 9. The germline CDR1 and CDR2 sequences are MNHEY and SMNVEV (reference sequence). V is TRBV27 and J is TRBJ1-2; 12 positions match TRBD1. The sequenced sample consisted of blood. The receptor was derived from a person aged 18-70 years in good health. The CDR3, as DNA: TGTGCCAGCAGCTATCGCCCGGGACAGGGGGCTGGCTACACCTTC. Translated, it gives CASSYRPGQGAGYTF.